The 6 T cell receptor beta chains below all came from one sample that was sequenced in a study of breast tumors, draining lymph nodes, adjacent tissues. TCRdb fed the multiplex PCR reads into MiXCR, producing one record per CDR3 protein. The sample consists of fewer than 300,000 distinct CDR3 sequences, 32% of them appearing once. The lymph nodes were axillary draining lymph nodes from breast cancer patients. The sample comprised axillary lymph node tissue. All receptors derive from a female donor with breast cancer. Some clones in this sample may be carry-over from other donors' samples.

Ten or more counts support this clonotype. This chain uses TRBV6-6 with TRBJ2-7, with TRBD1 matching 9 bases. This CDR3 has 14 residues. V was clipped by 6 bases and J by 4 bases; unmatched bases: 7. Germline loops: CDR1 MNHNY, CDR2 SVGAGI (reference sequence). The DNA of the CDR3 is TGTGCCAGCAGCCTACAGGGGGCGGGATACGAGCAGTACTTC. Amino acid sequence: CASSLQGAGYEQYF.

This clonotype was counted many times. This chain uses TRBV20-1 with TRBJ2-1; D uncertain. Germline V gene data show CDR1 as DFQATT and CDR2 as SNEGSKA (reference sequence). The CDR3 covers 12 residues. V lost 6 bases to trimming and J lost 2 bases, with 8 bases between them. Here the CDR3 DNA reads TGCAGTGCCGATACAGCCTACAATGAGCAGTTCTTC. Encoded protein: CSADTAYNEQFF.

This clonotype was observed at least ten times. This CDR3 is CASSIGGGELFF. The CDR3 DNA is TGTGCCAGCAGTATCGGGGGCGGGGAGCTGTTTTTT. The rearrangement links TRBV9 to TRBJ2-2, with D perhaps TRBD2 (6 bases). The CDR3 is made up of 12 amino acids. Trimming shortened V by 5 bases and J by 7 bases, and 9 bases separated the two germline ends. In germline, CDR1 is SGDLS, CDR2 YYNGEE.

The table lists this clonotype with many counts. The V and J genes are TRBV28 and TRBJ1-2; no firm D call. The CDR3 spans 12 residues. V was trimmed by 5 bases and J by 6 bases, leaving 10 bases between them. Germline lookup yields CDR1 MDHEN and CDR2 SYDVKM. Written as DNA, the CDR3 is TGTGCCAGCAGTACGACCGGGAATGGCTACACCTTC. Its translation: CASSTTGNGYTF.

This clonotype was counted at least ten times. The chain is built from TRBV7-9 and TRBJ2-2; D possibly corresponds to TRBD1 (5 bases). The germline V gene has CDR1 SEHNR and CDR2 FQNEAQ (reference sequence). The CDR3 runs 13 residues. Trimming shortened V by 8 bases and J by 1 base, and 8 bases separated the two germline ends. The CDR3 coding sequence is TGTGCCAGCTTGGGGCAGAACACCGGGGAGCTGTTTTTT. Its protein is CASLGQNTGELFF.

Of note for this clonotype: A single base separates this from a much larger clone, so it may be a read error. This rearrangement joins TRBV20-1 to TRBJ2-5, with 10 bases matching TRBD2. This CDR3 comprises 15 residues. CDR1 and CDR2 from the germline V gene are DFQATT and SNEGSKA (reference sequence). This CDR3 is CSARPASGRAETRYF. CDR3 coding DNA: TGCAGTGCCCGCCCGGCCAGCGGGAGGGCCGAGACCCGGTACTTC.